Described below is a single T cell receptor (beta chain) sequence and its context. The sample originates from a study of blood T cell repertoires in COVID-19. TCRdb keeps only in-frame clones here, not all; method: immunoSEQ multiplex PCR. The table lists fewer than 70,000 clones, 70% to 90% of them singletons. The source is a middle-aged man with acute or convalescent COVID-19. Input material: peripheral blood.

The CDR3 coding sequence is TGTGCCACCAGCAGAGATCAGGAAGATACGCAGTATTTT. Encoded protein: CATSRDQEDTQYF. The chain has TRBV15 and TRBJ2-3; D unresolved. The germline V gene encodes CDR1 LNHNV and CDR2 YYDKDF (reference sequence). This CDR3 has 13 amino acids. Trimming shortened V by 0 bases and J by 5 bases, and 6 bases separated the two germline ends.